This T cell receptor (beta chain) was found in a study of beta chain features in type 1 diabetes. Study-level background: Cell yields, gender and age were similar in healthy donors and patients.

With regard to this clone: Its antigen is as yet unknown.

The isolated RNA, all of it, was reverse transcribed, so expressed TCRB transcripts were what got sequenced. The data were produced by immunoSEQ multiplex PCR, yet TCRdb's version contains in-frame clones alone and is incomplete. Of roughly 41,000 clones detected, roughly 49% appear once; the ten largest clones hold 0.72%. Germline V gene data show CDR1 as SQVTM and CDR2 as ANQGSEA. V lost 7 bases and J lost 6; bases outside the gene matches: 11. The CDR3 length is 14 residues. Findings of the study overall: Patients and controls would be equally affected if PCR favored shorter templates. Researchers cautioned that cDNA sequencing could over-represent cells with high TCR expression. Type 1 diabetes patients showed fewer insertions and more deletions at VDJ junctions.

J is TRBJ1-2 and V is TRBV29-1; 10 bases agree with TRBD1. The clonotype comes from a woman younger than 30 in good health. Sample: central memory CD4+ T cells from blood. CDR3 sequence: CSAGTGVDLNGYTF. CDR3 nucleotides: TGCAGCGCCGGGACAGGGGTAGATCTAAATGGCTACACCTTC.